These 10 T cell receptor beta chains were all obtained from the same sample, sequenced in a study of T cell responses to AZD1222 COVID-19 vaccine. Repertoires were generated with immunoSEQ multiplex PCR, while TCRdb's copy carries only in-frame clones and drops some. Of 150,000 to 200,000 clones in the sample, more than 70% were seen once. The material was peripheral blood, obtained 28 days after the second AZD1222 dose. The receptor source for this set is an adult who received the AZD1222 COVID-19 vaccine.

The chain recombines TRBV25-1 with TRBJ2-2; D might be TRBD1 (6 bases). The V end lost 1 base, the J end lost 4 bases, and 13 bases lay between the germline ends. The V gene's germline CDR1 is MGHDK and CDR2 SYGVNS. This CDR3 is built from 16 residues. The CDR3: CASSESGDWSTGELFF. CDR3 DNA sequence: TGTGCCAGCAGTGAATCAGGGGATTGGAGCACCGGGGAGCTGTTTTTT.

The genes are TRBV5-4 and TRBJ2-1; D tentatively fits TRBD1 or TRBD2 (6 bases each). Trimming took off 2 bases at V and 6 bases at J, with 18 bases between the two ends. Germline V lookup: CDR1 SGHNT, CDR2 YYREEE (reference sequence). There are 16 residues in the CDR3. CDR3 residues: CASSLGSPGEVNEQFF. The CDR3 region has the DNA TGTGCCAGCAGCTTAGGATCTCCAGGGGAGGTCAATGAGCAGTTCTTC.

This rearrangement joins TRBV5-1 to TRBJ2-1; the match to TRBD2 covers 14 bases. Germline trimming cut 4 bases from V and 8 bases from J; bases unmatched to any gene: 5. Germline loops: CDR1 SGHRS, CDR2 YFSETQ. This CDR3 has 15 amino acids. CDR3 DNA: TGCGCCAGCAGCCCCGGGACTAGCGGGAGAGATGAGCAGTTCTTC. It encodes CASSPGTSGRDEQFF.

The chain has TRBV5-1 and TRBJ1-1; D might be TRBD1 (5 bases). V was trimmed by 4 bases and J by 2 bases, leaving 12 bases between them. The CDR3 covers 14 residues. Germline assignment: CDR1 SGHRS and CDR2 YFSETQ. The CDR3 loop reads CASSQNQGNTEAFF. CDR3 in DNA: TGCGCCAGCAGCCAAAACCAGGGTAACACTGAAGCTTTCTTT.

The chain employs TRBV5-1 and TRBJ2-1, with 12 positions matching TRBD2. CDR1 and CDR2 (germline): SGHRS, YFSETQ. The V segment lost 4 bases and the J segment 1 base; nucleotides outside the gene matches: 12. The CDR3 covers 19 residues. CDR3 amino acids: CASSGHFPTSGRSYNEQFF. The CDR3 DNA follows: TGCGCCAGCAGCGGACACTTCCCAACTAGCGGGAGGTCCTACAATGAGCAGTTCTTC.

The chain links TRBV7-2 to TRBJ2-1, with 7 bases fitting TRBD2. The CDR3 runs 13 residues. Germline loops: CDR1 SGHTA, CDR2 FQGNSA. V lost 4 bases and J lost 9; bases outside the gene matches: 6. CDR3 in DNA: TGTGCCAGCAGCTGGGCCCCGGGAGGTGAGCAGTTCTTC. It codes for CASSWAPGGEQFF.

The V and J genes are TRBV11-2 and TRBJ1-5, with D tentatively TRBD1 (5 bases). Per the germline V gene, CDR1 is SGHAT and CDR2 is FQNNGV. V gave up 6 bases and J gave up 1 base, with 16 bases separating them. CDR3 length: 16 residues. In DNA form, the CDR3 reads TGTGCCAGCAGTCCCTTAGCAGGGTCGAGCAATCAGCCCCAGCATTTT. It encodes CASSPLAGSSNQPQHF.

This clone was seen a single time. V and J are TRBV9 and TRBJ1-2; TRBD1 matches 8 bases. Trimming at V came to 8 bases and at J to 8 bases, leaving 14 bases not matched to a gene. Germline V CDR1 and CDR2: SGDLS, YYNGEE. The CDR3 sequence is 14 residues long. CDR3 nucleotide sequence: TGTGCCAGTAGCAGTAGAGACAGGGGCTTAGGCTACACCTTC. It yields the protein CASSSRDRGLGYTF.

The chain links TRBV7-2 to TRBJ1-6, with D unresolved. This CDR3 contains 14 residues. Germline CDR1 and CDR2: SGHTA and FQGNSA. V was shortened by 7 bases and J by 7 bases, with 14 bases between the two germline ends. The CDR3 DNA follows: TGTGCCAGCATCGAACAGTATATGAATTCACCCCTCCACTTT. Protein product: CASIEQYMNSPLHF.

This chain links TRBV4-2 with TRBJ1-6; D might be TRBD1 (6 bases). Trimming stripped 1 base from V and 7 bases from J, with 14 bases between. This CDR3 has 16 amino acids. Germline V gene lookup returns CDR1 LGHNA and CDR2 YNFKEQ. The CDR3 reads CASSQGMADRNSPLHF. The DNA for the CDR3 is TGTGCCAGCAGCCAAGGAATGGCGGACAGAAATTCACCCCTCCACTTT.